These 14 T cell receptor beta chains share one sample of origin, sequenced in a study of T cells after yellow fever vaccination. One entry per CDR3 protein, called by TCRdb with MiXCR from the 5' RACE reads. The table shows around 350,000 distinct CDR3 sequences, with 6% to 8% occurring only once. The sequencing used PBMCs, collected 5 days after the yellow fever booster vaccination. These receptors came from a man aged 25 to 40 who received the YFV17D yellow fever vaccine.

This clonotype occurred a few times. The CDR3 loop is CASSVGRQSYEQYF. CDR3 coding DNA: TGTGCCAGCAGCGTAGGTAGGCAGTCCTACGAGCAGTACTTC. V is TRBV9 and J is TRBJ2-7; D not resolved. This CDR3 has 14 residues. Trimming removed 0 bases at V and 1 base at J, with 8 bases between. Germline V gives CDR1 SGDLS, CDR2 YYNGEE.

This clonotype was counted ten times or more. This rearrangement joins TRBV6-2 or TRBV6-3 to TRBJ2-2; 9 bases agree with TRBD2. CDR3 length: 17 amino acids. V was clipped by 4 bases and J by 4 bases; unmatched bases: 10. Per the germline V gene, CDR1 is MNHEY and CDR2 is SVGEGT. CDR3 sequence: CASSWAKAGGATGELFF. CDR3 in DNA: TGTGCCAGCAGTTGGGCTAAAGCGGGAGGTGCCACCGGGGAGCTGTTTTTT.

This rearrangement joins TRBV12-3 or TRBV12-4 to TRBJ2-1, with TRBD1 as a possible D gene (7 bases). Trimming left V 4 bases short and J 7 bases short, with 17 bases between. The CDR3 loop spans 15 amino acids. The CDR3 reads CASSWGVGGKNEQFF. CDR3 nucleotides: TGTGCCAGCAGTTGGGGGGTAGGGGGCAAAAATGAGCAGTTCTTC.

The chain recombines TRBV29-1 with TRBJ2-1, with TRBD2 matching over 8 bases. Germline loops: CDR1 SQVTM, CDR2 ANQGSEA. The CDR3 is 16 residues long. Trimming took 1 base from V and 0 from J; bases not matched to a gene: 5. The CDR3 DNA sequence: TGCAGCGTTGAAGGAGTCAGCGGGAGCTCCTACAATGAGCAGTTCTTC. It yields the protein CSVEGVSGSSYNEQFF.

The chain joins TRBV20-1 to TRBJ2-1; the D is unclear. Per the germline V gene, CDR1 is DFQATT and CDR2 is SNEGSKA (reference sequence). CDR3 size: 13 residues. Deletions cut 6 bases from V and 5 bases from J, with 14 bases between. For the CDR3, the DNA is TGCAGTGCCTCGAATACGGTTGACAATGAGCAGTTCTTC. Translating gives CSASNTVDNEQFF.

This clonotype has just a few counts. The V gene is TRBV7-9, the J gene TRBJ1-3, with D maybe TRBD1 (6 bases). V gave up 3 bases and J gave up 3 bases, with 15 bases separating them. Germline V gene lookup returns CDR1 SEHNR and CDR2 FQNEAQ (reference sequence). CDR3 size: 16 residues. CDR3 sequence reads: CASSFYGGNHGNTIYF. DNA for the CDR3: TGTGCCAGCAGCTTTTATGGGGGCAATCATGGAAACACCATATATTTT.

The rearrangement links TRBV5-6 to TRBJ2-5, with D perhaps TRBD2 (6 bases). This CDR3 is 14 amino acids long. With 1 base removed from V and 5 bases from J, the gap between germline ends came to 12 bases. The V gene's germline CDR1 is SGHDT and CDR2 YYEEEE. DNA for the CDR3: TGTGCCAGCAGCTTGCGCAGCGGGTTGGAGACCCAGTACTTC. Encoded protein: CASSLRSGLETQYF.

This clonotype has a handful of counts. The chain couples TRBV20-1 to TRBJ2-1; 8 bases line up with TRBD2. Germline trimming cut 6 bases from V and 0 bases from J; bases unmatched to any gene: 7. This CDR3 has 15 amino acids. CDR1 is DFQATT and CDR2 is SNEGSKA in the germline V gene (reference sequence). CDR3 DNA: TGCAGTGCCCAACGGGGGGGGAGCTCCTACAATGAGCAGTTCTTC. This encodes CSAQRGGSSYNEQFF.

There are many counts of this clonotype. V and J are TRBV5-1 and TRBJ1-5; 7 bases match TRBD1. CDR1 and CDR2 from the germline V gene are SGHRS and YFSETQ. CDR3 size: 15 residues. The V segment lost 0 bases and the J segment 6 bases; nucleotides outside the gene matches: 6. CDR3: CASSLDWTGGQPQHF. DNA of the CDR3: TGCGCCAGCAGCTTGGACTGGACAGGTGGTCAGCCCCAGCATTTT.

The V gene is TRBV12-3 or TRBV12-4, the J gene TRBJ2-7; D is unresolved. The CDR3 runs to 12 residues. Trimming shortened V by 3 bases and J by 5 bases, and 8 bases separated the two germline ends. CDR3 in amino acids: CASSFSAHEQYF. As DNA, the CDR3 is TGTGCCAGCAGTTTTTCGGCCCACGAGCAGTACTTC.

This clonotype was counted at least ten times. CDR3 sequence reads: CASSPQGNQETQYF. The CDR3 DNA reads TGTGCCAGCAGTCCACAGGGGAACCAAGAGACCCAGTACTTC. The V and J genes are TRBV12-3 or TRBV12-4 and TRBJ2-5; 7 bases map to TRBD1. The junction had 3 bases not matched to a gene; V was cut back by 5 bases and J by 0 bases. The CDR3 totals 14 residues.

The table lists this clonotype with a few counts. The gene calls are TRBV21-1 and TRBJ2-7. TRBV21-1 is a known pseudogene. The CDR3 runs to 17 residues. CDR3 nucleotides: TGTGCCAGCAGCATAGCGTGGAATCACAGGGGGTCCTACGAGCAGTACTTC. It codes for CASSIAWNHRGSYEQYF.

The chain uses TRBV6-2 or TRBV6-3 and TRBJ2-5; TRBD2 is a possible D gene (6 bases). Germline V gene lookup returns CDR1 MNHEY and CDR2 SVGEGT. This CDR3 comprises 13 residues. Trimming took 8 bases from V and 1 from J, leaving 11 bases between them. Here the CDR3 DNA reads TGTGCCAGCCGGGGACTGAGCCAAGAGACCCAGTACTTC. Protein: CASRGLSQETQYF.

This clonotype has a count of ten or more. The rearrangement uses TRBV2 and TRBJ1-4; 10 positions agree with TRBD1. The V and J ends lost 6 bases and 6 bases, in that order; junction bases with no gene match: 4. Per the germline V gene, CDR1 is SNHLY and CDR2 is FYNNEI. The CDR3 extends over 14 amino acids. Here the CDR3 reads CASRSTGGYEKLFF. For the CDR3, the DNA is TGTGCCAGCAGGTCGACAGGGGGCTATGAAAAACTGTTTTTT. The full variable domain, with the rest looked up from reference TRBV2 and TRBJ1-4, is EPEVTQTPSHQVTQMGQEVILRCVPISNHLYFYWYRQILGQKVEFLVSFYNNEISEKSEIFDDQFSVERPDGSNFTLKIRSTKLEDSAMYFCASRSTGGYEKLFFGSGTQLSVL.